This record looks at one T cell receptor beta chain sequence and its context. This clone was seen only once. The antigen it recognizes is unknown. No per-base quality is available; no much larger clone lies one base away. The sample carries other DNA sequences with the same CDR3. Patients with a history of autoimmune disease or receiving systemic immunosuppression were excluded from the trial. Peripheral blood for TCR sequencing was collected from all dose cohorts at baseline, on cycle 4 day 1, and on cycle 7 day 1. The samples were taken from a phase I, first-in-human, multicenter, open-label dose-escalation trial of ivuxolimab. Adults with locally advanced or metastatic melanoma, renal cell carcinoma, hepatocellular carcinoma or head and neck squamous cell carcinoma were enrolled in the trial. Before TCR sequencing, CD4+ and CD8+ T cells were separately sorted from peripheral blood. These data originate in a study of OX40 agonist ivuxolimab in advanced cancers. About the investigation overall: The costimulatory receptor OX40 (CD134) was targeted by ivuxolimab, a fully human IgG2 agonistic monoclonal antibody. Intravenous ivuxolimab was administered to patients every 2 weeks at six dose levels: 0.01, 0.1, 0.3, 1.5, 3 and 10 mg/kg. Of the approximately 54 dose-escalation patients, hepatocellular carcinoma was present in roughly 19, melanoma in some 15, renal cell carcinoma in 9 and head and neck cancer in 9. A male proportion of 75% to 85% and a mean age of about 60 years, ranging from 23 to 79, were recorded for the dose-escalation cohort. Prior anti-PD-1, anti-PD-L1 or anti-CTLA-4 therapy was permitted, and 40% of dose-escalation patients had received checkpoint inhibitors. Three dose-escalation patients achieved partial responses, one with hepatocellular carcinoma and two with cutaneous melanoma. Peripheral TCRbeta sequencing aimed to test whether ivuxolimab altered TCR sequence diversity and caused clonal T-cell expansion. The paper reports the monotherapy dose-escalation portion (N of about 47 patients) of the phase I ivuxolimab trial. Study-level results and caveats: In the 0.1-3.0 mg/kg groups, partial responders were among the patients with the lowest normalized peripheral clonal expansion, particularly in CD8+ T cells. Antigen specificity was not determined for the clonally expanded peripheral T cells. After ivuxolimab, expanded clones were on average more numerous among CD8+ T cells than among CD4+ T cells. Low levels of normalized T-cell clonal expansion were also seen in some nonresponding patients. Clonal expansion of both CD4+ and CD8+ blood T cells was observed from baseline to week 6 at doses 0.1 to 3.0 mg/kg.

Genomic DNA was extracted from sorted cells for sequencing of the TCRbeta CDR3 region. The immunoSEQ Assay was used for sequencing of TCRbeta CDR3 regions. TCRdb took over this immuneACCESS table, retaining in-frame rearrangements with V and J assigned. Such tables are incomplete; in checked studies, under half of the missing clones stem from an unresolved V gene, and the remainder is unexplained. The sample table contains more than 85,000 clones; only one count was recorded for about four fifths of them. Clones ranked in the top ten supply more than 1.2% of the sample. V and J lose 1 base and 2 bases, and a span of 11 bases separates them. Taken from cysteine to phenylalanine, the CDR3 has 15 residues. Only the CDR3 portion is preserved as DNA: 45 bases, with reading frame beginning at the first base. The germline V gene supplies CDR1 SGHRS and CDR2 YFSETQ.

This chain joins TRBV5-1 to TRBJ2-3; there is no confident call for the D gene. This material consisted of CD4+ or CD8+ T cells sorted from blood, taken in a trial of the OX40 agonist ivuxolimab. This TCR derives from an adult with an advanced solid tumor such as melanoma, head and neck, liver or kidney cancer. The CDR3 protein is CASSLSTGLTDTQYF. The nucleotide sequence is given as TGCGCCAGCAGCTTGAGTACGGGTCTCACAGATACGCAGTATTTT.